The clone carrying this TCR beta chain came up once. In germline, CDR1 is KGHDR, CDR2 SFDVKD. The V gene end was trimmed by 2 bases and the J gene end by 6 bases; junction bases not matched to a gene: 4. The CDR3 loop spans 15 amino acids. The data were taken from a study of control samples from healthy donors and cancer patients. Clones were read by immunoSEQ multiplex PCR, and TCRdb kept only the in-frame ones, dropping some. The table has roughly 80,000 clones, 89% seen once. This receptor was identified in a man aged 45-65 years in good health. Sequenced: blood. The gene calls are TRBV24-1 and TRBJ2-1, with 9 bases fitting TRBD1. The CDR3 loop is CATSDSGQGSNEQFF. The CDR3 bases are TGTGCCACCAGTGATTCGGGACAGGGTTCCAATGAGCAGTTCTTC.